The rows below give T cell receptor beta chains drawn from one sample of a study of metastatic and nonmetastatic thyroid tumors. TCRdb reanalyzed the PCR reads via MiXCR. The sample has about 35,000 clones, about 29% seen once. The sample consisted of blood. Receptors originate from a female donor with papillary thyroid cancer or a benign thyroid nodule (not recorded which). Some clones in this sample may be carry-over from other donors' samples. Each CDR3 is given with its conserved first and last residue. Each record gives: clone size, V gene, D gene, J gene, CDR3 protein, CDR3 DNA. The D gene is left open where the match is weak. Part of the rows lack a size; the others show once, few, many or a class for expanded clones.

>-|TRBV4-2|-|TRBJ1-5
CASVGGGSGQPQHF
TGTGCCAGCGTGGGGGGTGGGTCTGGCCAGCCCCAGCATTTT
>-|TRBV28|-|TRBJ2-3
CASTIGGLSSDTQYF
TGTGCCAGCACCATCGGGGGGCTTAGCTCAGATACGCAGTATTTT
>medium-sized|TRBV11-2|-|TRBJ2-7
CASSWSGSYEQYF
TGTGCCAGCAGCTGGAGCGGCTCCTACGAGCAGTACTTC
>-|TRBV18|TRBD1|TRBJ1-2
CASSHRQGNYGYTF
TGTGCCAGCTCACACAGACAGGGGAACTATGGCTACACCTTC
>few|TRBV24-1|-|TRBJ1-1
CATSFAGDTEAFF
TGTGCCACCAGTTTCGCCGGGGATACTGAAGCTTTCTTT
>few|TRBV18|-|TRBJ2-2
CASSLFYMTASNTGELFF
TGTGCCAGCTCCCTATTTTACATGACAGCCTCGAACACCGGGGAGCTGTTTTTT
>few|TRBV27|TRBD1|TRBJ1-2
CASSAGTADYYYTF
TGTGCCAGCAGTGCCGGGACAGCAGACTATTACTACACCTTC
>few|TRBV11-2|-|TRBJ1-2
CASSLDSSFYGYTF
TGTGCCAGCAGCTTAGATTCCAGCTTCTATGGCTACACCTTC
>many|TRBV20-1|TRBD1|TRBJ1-4
CSASRGDEKLFF
TGCAGTGCTAGCAGGGGGGATGAAAAACTGTTTTTT
>many|TRBV11-2|TRBD2|TRBJ2-3
CASRGVGSDTQYF
TGTGCCAGCCGGGGGGTCGGGTCAGATACGCAGTATTTT
>many|TRBV28|-|TRBJ1-1
CASSSAPGENTEAFF
TGTGCCAGCAGCTCCGCCCCGGGTGAGAACACTGAAGCTTTCTTT
>-|TRBV5-1|TRBD1|TRBJ1-1
CARFGDSYEAFF
TGCGCCAGATTCGGGGACAGTTACGAAGCTTTCTTT
>few|TRBV6-1|-|TRBJ2-6
CASRDSNSGSNVPTF
TGTGCCAGCAGGGACAGCAACTCTGGGTCCAACGTCCCGACTTTC
>many|TRBV5-1|-|TRBJ2-3
CASSLGRTEATDTQYF
TGCGCCAGCAGCCTAGGAAGGACAGAGGCCACAGATACGCAGTATTTT
>few|TRBV5-1|-|TRBJ2-7
CASSLGPSAYQQYF
TGCGCCAGCAGCTTAGGCCCTTCGGCCTACCAGCAGTACTTC
>-|TRBV5-5|TRBD2|TRBJ2-7
CASSLSSGVWYEQYF
TGTGCCAGCAGCTTGTCCAGCGGGGTATGGTACGAGCAGTACTTC
>medium-sized|TRBV24-1|-|TRBJ2-1
CATSDSGVHEQFF
TGTGCCACCAGTGATTCAGGGGTTCATGAGCAGTTCTTC
>medium-sized|TRBV4-1|-|TRBJ1-5
CASSQFEGSQPQHF
TGCGCCAGCAGCCAATTTGAGGGGTCACAGCCCCAGCATTTT
>few|TRBV6-1|-|TRBJ1-2
CASRRGKYGYTF
TGTGCCAGCAGAAGAGGTAAATATGGCTACACCTTC
>many|TRBV7-9|-|TRBJ2-7
CASTLGGIQALEQYF
TGTGCCAGCACCTTAGGGGGGATTCAAGCGTTGGAGCAGTACTTC